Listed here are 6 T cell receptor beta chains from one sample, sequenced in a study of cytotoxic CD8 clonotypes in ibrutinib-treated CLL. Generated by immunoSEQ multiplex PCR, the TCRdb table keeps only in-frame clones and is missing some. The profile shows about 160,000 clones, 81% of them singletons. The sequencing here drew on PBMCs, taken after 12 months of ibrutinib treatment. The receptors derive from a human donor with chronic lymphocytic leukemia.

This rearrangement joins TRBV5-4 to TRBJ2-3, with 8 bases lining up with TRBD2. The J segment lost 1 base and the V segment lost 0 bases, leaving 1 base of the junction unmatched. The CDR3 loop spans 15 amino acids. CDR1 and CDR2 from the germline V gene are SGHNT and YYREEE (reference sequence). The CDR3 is CASSLAGGRTDTQYF. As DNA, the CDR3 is TGTGCCAGCAGCTTGGCGGGGGGGCGCACAGATACGCAGTATTTT.

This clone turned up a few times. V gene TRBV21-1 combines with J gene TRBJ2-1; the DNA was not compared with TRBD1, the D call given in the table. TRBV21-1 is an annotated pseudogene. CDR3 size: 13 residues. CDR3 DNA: TGTGCCAGCATGGGCGACAGGGACAATGAGCAGTTCTTC. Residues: CASMGDRDNEQFF.

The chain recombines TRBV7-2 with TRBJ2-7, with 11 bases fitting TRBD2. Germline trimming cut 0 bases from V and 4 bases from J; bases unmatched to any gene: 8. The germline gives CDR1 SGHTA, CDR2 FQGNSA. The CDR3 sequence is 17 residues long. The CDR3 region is CASSLAGLAGGSYEQYF. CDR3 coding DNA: TGTGCCAGCAGCTTAGCGGGGCTAGCGGGAGGTTCGTACGAGCAGTACTTC.

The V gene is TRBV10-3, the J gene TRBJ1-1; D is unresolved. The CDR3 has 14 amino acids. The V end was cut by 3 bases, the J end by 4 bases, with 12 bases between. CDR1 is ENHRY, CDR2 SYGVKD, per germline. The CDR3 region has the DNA TGTGCCATCAGTGAAGGTACGGGCGTCACTGAAGCTTTCTTT. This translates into CAISEGTGVTEAFF.

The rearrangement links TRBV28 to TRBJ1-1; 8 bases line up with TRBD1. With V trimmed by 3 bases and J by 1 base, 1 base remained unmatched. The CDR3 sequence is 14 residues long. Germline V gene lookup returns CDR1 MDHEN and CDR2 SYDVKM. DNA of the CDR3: TGTGCCAGCAGTTTGGACAGGGCGAACACTGAAGCTTTCTTT. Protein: CASSLDRANTEAFF.

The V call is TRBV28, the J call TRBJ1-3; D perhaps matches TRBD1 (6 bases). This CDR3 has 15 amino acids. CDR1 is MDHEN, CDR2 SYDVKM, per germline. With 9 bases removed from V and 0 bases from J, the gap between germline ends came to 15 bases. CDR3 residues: CASRGGSISGNTIYF. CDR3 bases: TGTGCCAGTCGGGGGGGCAGTATCTCTGGAAACACCATATATTTT.